This T cell receptor beta chain was sequenced in a study of PD-1 blockade in classical Hodgkin lymphoma. TCRdb's table, derived via immunoSEQ multiplex PCR, lists solely in-frame clones and lacks some. The repertoire holds 90,000 to 140,000 clones, roughly 89% seen once, with about 20% in the top ten. This clone was found a few times. Antigen: not known. The time point here: cycle 4 day 1 (C4D1), after 6 weeks of nivolumab. Relapse was seen in all patients after autologous stem cell transplantation, and brentuximab vedotin exposure was variable. Broader study findings: TCR diversity in CD4+, not CD8+, cells rose significantly by C4D1.

V was shortened by 5 bases and J by 0 bases, with 14 bases between the two germline ends. The CDR3 contains 15 residues. CDR1 and CDR2 (germline): SGHKS, YYEKEE (reference sequence). This clonotype originated in a human donor with classical Hodgkin lymphoma. The rearrangement uses TRBV5-5 and TRBJ1-2; weak D call: TRBD1 (5 bases). The sequences come from peripheral blood mononuclear cells (PBMCs), collected before the fourth cycle of nivolumab. The CDR3 spells CASRSGTGANYGYTF. CDR3 DNA sequence: TGTGCCAGCAGATCGGGAACAGGAGCTAACTATGGCTACACCTTC.